Listed below are T cell receptor beta chains from one sample, sequenced in a study of cytomegalovirus exposure and HLA in healthy donors. The data were produced by immunoSEQ multiplex PCR, yet TCRdb's version contains in-frame clones alone and is incomplete. The table records about 120,000 clones, approximately 80% of them present only once. Sequenced input: PBMCs. Receptors were obtained from a man aged 25-45 years in good health and CMV-seropositive. CDR3s include the opening cysteine and the closing phenylalanine or tryptophan. A D gene is named only where the DNA matches it firmly. The size entry is marked missing in some rows and otherwise reads once, few, many or a size class.

TRBJ2-1	TRBV10-3	.	few	15	CAISSGSSLSNEQFF	TGTGCCATCAGTTCCGGGAGCTCCTTGTCCAATGAGCAGTTCTTC
TRBJ2-7	TRBV30	.	.	12	CAWSPLRYGGYF	TGTGCCTGGAGTCCCCTGCGATATGGTGGGTACTTC
TRBJ2-3	TRBV9	.	.	16	CASSVVSRGSTDTQYF	TGTGCCAGCAGCGTAGTCTCTCGCGGGAGCACAGATACGCAGTATTTT
TRBJ1-4	TRBV15	.	.	15	CATSRVASTNEKLFF	TGTGCCACCAGCAGAGTGGCCTCAACTAATGAAAAACTGTTTTTT
TRBJ2-1	TRBV29-1	TRBD1	.	17	CSGARDRHQNAYNEQFF	TGCAGCGGCGCCCGGGACAGGCATCAAAACGCCTACAATGAGCAGTTCTTC
TRBJ1-3	TRBV7-9	.	.	16	CASSSLAQGSGNTIYF	TGTGCCAGCAGCTCCCTCGCCCAGGGTTCTGGAAACACCATATATTTT
TRBJ1-2	TRBV4-3	.	.	15	CASSQDSQGNYGYTF	TGCGCCAGCAGCCAAGATAGCCAGGGGAACTATGGCTACACCTTC
TRBJ2-7	TRBV6-5	TRBD2	.	15	CASSLTSGSSDEQYF	TGTGCCAGCAGCCTGACTAGCGGGAGTAGCGACGAGCAGTACTTC
TRBJ2-3	TRBV15	TRBD1	few	16	CATSSLWTGSTDTQYF	TGTGCCACCAGCAGTCTTTGGACAGGGTCCACAGATACGCAGTATTTT
TRBJ2-2	TRBV7-2	.	once	17	CASSLYRVLASTGELFF	TGTGCCAGCAGCTTATACCGAGTTCTAGCGAGTACCGGGGAGCTGTTTTTT
TRBJ1-1	TRBV11-3	TRBD1	.	15	CASSRGKPGQGEAFF	TGTGCCAGCAGCCGAGGGAAGCCGGGACAGGGGGAAGCTTTCTTT
TRBJ2-3	TRBV5-1	.	.	15	CASSPQGPLTDTQYF	TGCGCCAGCAGCCCCCAGGGTCCCCTTACAGATACGCAGTATTTT
TRBJ2-5	TRBV11-1	.	.	17	CASSLALDPASQETQYF	TGTGCCAGCAGCTTAGCTCTAGACCCCGCTAGCCAAGAGACCCAGTACTTC